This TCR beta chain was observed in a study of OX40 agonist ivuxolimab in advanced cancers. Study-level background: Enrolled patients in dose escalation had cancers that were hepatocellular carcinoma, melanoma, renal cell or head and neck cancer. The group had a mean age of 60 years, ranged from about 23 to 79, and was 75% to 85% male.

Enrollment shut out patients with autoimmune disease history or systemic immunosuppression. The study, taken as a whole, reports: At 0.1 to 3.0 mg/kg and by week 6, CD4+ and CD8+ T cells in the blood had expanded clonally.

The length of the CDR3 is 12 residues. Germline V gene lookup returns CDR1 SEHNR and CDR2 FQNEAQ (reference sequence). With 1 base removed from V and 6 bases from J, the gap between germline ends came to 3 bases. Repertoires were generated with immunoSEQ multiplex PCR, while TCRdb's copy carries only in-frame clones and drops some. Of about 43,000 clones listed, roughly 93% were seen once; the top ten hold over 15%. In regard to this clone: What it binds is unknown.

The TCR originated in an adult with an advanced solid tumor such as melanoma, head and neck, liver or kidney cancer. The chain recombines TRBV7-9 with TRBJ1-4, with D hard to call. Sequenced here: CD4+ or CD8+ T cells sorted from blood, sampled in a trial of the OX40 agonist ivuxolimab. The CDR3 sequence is CASSLGHEKLFF. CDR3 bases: TGTGCCAGCAGCTTAGGGCATGAAAAACTGTTTTTT.